This T cell receptor beta chain was identified during a study of liver allograft versus peripheral blood T cells. Study information: The authors compared T cell receptor repertoires in transplanted livers with those in the peripheral blood of recipients. General study points: According to reports, the T cell receptor repertoires inside liver allografts differed from those in peripheral blood.

TCRdb called the reads again in MiXCR, with one record for every CDR3 protein. There are around 15,000 distinct CDR3 sequences in the sample; 22% occur only once, and roughly 13% lies in the top ten. From germline, CDR1 is KGHDR and CDR2 SFDVKD. Trimming left V 0 bases short and J 9 bases short, with 10 bases between. This CDR3 has 13 residues. As regards this clonotype: What it binds is not known.

This clonotype originated in a human patient who had a liver transplant. T cells may partly derive from the graft donor. The chain carries TRBV24-1 and TRBJ1-2; no clear D gene. CDR3 nucleotides: TGTGCCACCAGTGATTTGCTGGGATCCCGCTACACCTTC. Translation gives CATSDLLGSRYTF.